The rows below give T cell receptor beta chains drawn from one sample of a study of Graves' ophthalmopathy and Graves' hyperthyroidism. A single record per CDR3 protein comes from TCRdb applying MiXCR to the multiplex PCR reads. The top ten hold more than 5.5% of the sample, which has hundreds of thousands of distinct CDR3 sequences, about a fifth seen once. The source material was peripheral blood. The source of these receptors is a woman between 18 and 30 years old with stable Graves' hyperthyroidism. Some clones in this sample may be carry-over from other donors' samples. Each CDR3 is given with its conserved first and last residue. D genes are given only for firm matches. Size values are once, few and many counts, or a class for expanded clones, and some rows have none.

d_call: .
v_call: TRBV11-3
j_call: TRBJ1-1
clone_size: .
cdr3_nt: TGTGCCAGCAGCTTAGATCGGTTGGCTTTCTTT
cdr3_aa: CASSLDRLAFF

d_call: .
v_call: TRBV20-1
j_call: TRBJ2-5
clone_size: .
cdr3_nt: TGCAGTGCTAGCAACCCGGAGACCCAGTACTTC
cdr3_aa: CSASNPETQYF

d_call: TRBD1
v_call: TRBV6-5
j_call: TRBJ2-7
clone_size: many
cdr3_nt: TGTGCCAGCGCGCGGGGGGCGGGACAGGGGGTTAACGAGCAGTACTTC
cdr3_aa: CASARGAGQGVNEQYF

d_call: .
v_call: TRBV7-9
j_call: TRBJ2-5
clone_size: many
cdr3_nt: TGTGCCAGCAGCTTAGGGTTCGGGGAGACCCAGTACTTC
cdr3_aa: CASSLGFGETQYF

d_call: .
v_call: TRBV6-2/TRBV6-3
j_call: TRBJ2-3
clone_size: .
cdr3_nt: TGTGCCAGCAGTTACAGCCCCGGATATGGCACAGATACGCAGTATTTT
cdr3_aa: CASSYSPGYGTDTQYF

d_call: .
v_call: TRBV19
j_call: TRBJ2-2
clone_size: few
cdr3_nt: TGTGCCAGTAGTATCGGGTGGGGAAGAAACACCGGGGAGCTGTTTTTT
cdr3_aa: CASSIGWGRNTGELFF

d_call: TRBD1
v_call: TRBV19
j_call: TRBJ1-2
clone_size: many
cdr3_nt: TGTGCCAGTCAACAAGACAGGGACTCACCCTATGGCTACACCTTC
cdr3_aa: CASQQDRDSPYGYTF

d_call: .
v_call: TRBV6-1
j_call: TRBJ1-6
clone_size: many
cdr3_nt: TGTGCCAGCAGGCCACTCCTAGATAATTCACCCCTCCACTTT
cdr3_aa: CASRPLLDNSPLHF

d_call: .
v_call: TRBV12-3/TRBV12-4
j_call: TRBJ1-1
clone_size: .
cdr3_nt: TGTGCCAGCGGCCCCGGGCCCACTGAAGCTTTCTTT
cdr3_aa: CASGPGPTEAFF

d_call: .
v_call: TRBV12-3/TRBV12-4
j_call: TRBJ1-2
clone_size: many
cdr3_nt: TGTGCCAGCGGGGTGGGCGGCCCCTATGGCTACACCTTC
cdr3_aa: CASGVGGPYGYTF

d_call: .
v_call: TRBV27
j_call: TRBJ2-7
clone_size: many
cdr3_nt: TGTGCCAGCAGTTCACGTCTCCGGGACGGCCGCCTAAGGCAGTACTTC
cdr3_aa: CASSSRLRDGRLRQYF

d_call: .
v_call: TRBV28
j_call: TRBJ2-4
clone_size: few
cdr3_nt: TGTGCCAGCAGTTGGACCCAGGGCGGCATTCAGTACTTC
cdr3_aa: CASSWTQGGIQYF

d_call: .
v_call: TRBV6-1
j_call: TRBJ2-5
clone_size: many
cdr3_nt: TGTGCCAGCAGTGATCTCCAGGTCCAAGAGACCCAGTACTTC
cdr3_aa: CASSDLQVQETQYF

d_call: TRBD2
v_call: TRBV28
j_call: TRBJ2-2
clone_size: many
cdr3_nt: TGTGCCAGCAGACTAGCGGGAGCTCGGACGGCCGGGGAGCTGTTTTTT
cdr3_aa: CASRLAGARTAGELFF

d_call: .
v_call: TRBV11-2
j_call: TRBJ2-7
clone_size: many
cdr3_nt: TGTGCCAGCAGCTTAGACGACAGCTCAGTCTCCTACGAGCAGTACTTC
cdr3_aa: CASSLDDSSVSYEQYF

d_call: .
v_call: TRBV7-2
j_call: TRBJ2-7
clone_size: .
cdr3_nt: TGTGCCAGCAGCTCTGGACTTTACTACGAGCAGTACTTC
cdr3_aa: CASSSGLYYEQYF

d_call: .
v_call: TRBV20-1
j_call: TRBJ1-6
clone_size: many
cdr3_nt: TGCAGTGCTAGATTGGGCATGTCCTCCTATAATTCACCCCTCCACTTT
cdr3_aa: CSARLGMSSYNSPLHF

d_call: TRBD2
v_call: TRBV6-2/TRBV6-3
j_call: TRBJ2-2
clone_size: few
cdr3_nt: TGTGCCAGCAGTTACTCGACTCTAGCGGGGGTTGACACCGGGGAGCTGTTTTTT
cdr3_aa: CASSYSTLAGVDTGELFF

d_call: .
v_call: TRBV30
j_call: TRBJ2-7
clone_size: many
cdr3_nt: TGTGCCTGGGGCCCGAGGGAGAACGAGCAGTACTTC
cdr3_aa: CAWGPRENEQYF

d_call: TRBD1
v_call: TRBV5-1
j_call: TRBJ1-1
clone_size: .
cdr3_nt: TGCGTCAGCAGCTCCCCAGGACAGGGAACTGAAGCTTTCTTT
cdr3_aa: CVSSSPGQGTEAFF

d_call: .
v_call: TRBV12-3/TRBV12-4
j_call: TRBJ1-1
clone_size: .
cdr3_nt: TGTGCCAGCACCATCACAAGAGGGGCTGAAGCTTTCTTT
cdr3_aa: CASTITRGAEAFF

d_call: .
v_call: TRBV4-3
j_call: TRBJ1-6
clone_size: once
cdr3_nt: TGCGCCAGCAGCCAAGACCCAGGGAATAATTCACCCCTCCACTTT
cdr3_aa: CASSQDPGNNSPLHF

d_call: TRBD2
v_call: TRBV20-1
j_call: TRBJ2-7
clone_size: many
cdr3_nt: TGCAGTGCAAGCGGGGGTTACGAGCAGTACTTC
cdr3_aa: CSASGGYEQYF